This entry describes one T cell receptor beta chain. The entry originates in a study of blood T cell repertoires in COVID-19. Across the study: PBMCs, B-cell-depleted T cells, or T cells provided the cDNA or gDNA that made up the material.

In the source study's methods: Estimated nucleated cell counts came from reference gene primer amplification. TCRdb keeps only in-frame clones here, not all; method: immunoSEQ multiplex PCR. V, J and clone size were drawn from that table, and D and trimming were deduced from the DNA. The top ten clones hold about a fifth of a sample with a few hundred thousand clones, more than 90% of them seen once. CDR1 and CDR2 from the germline V gene are SQVTM and ANQGSEA. The CDR3 is 15 residues long. Trimming shortened V by 3 bases and J by 1 base, and 15 bases separated the two germline ends. This chain joins TRBV29-1 and TRBJ1-1; D call uncertain. Material: PBMCs or T cells enriched from blood (not recorded which). The receptor was isolated from a woman aged 25 to 39 who had recovered from COVID-19. The CDR3 DNA is TGCAGCGTTGAGGCTTTCCGGGGTTCGAACACTGAAGCTTTCTTT. This gives the protein CSVEAFRGSNTEAFF.